The 20 T cell receptor beta chains listed next were all sequenced from one sample in a study of shared clonotypes between healthy human individuals. Measured with immunoSEQ multiplex PCR; TCRdb has only the in-frame clones, and not every one. Counted here are roughly 680,000 clones, just under 75% occurring once; the ten biggest clones make up about 1.8%. Sequenced sample: memory CD4+ T cells sorted from blood. Specified subset: CD45RA-negative fraction. All receptors derive from a woman between 25 and 40 years old in good health.

This chain uses TRBV29-1 with TRBJ1-6; TRBD1 might be the D (6 bases). V was shortened by 7 bases and J by 6 bases, with 13 bases between the two germline ends. In germline, CDR1 is SQVTM, CDR2 ANQGSEA. This CDR3 region has 13 residues. CDR3 DNA sequence: TGCAGCGCCCGGACAGACATTAATTCACCCCTCCACTTT. The encoded protein is CSARTDINSPLHF. The full variable domain, its missing parts supplied by reference TRBV29-1 and TRBJ1-6, is SAVISQKPSRDICQRGTSLTIQCQVDSQVTMMFWYRQQPGQSLTLIATANQGSEATYESGFVIDKFPISRPNLTFSTLTVSNMSPEDSSIYLCSARTDINSPLHFGNGTRLTVT.

The chain joins TRBV15 to TRBJ2-3; perhaps TRBD1 as D (6 bases). There are 18 residues in the CDR3. V lost 3 bases to trimming and J lost 1 base, with 20 bases between them. The germline V gene has CDR1 LNHNV and CDR2 YYDKDF (reference sequence). CDR3 nucleotides: TGTGCCACCAGCAGGTCGCTAGCAACAGGGTCGGGCACAGATACGCAGTATTTT. Protein sequence: CATSRSLATGSGTDTQYF.

The chain links TRBV11-2 to TRBJ1-4; 8 bases are a match to TRBD1. Per the germline V gene, CDR1 is SGHAT and CDR2 is FQNNGV. This CDR3 region has 15 residues. V dropped 3 bases and J dropped 6; count of bases not matched to a gene: 6. CDR3 sequence (DNA): TGTGCCAGCAGCTTCACCACAGGGGGGGATGAAAAACTGTTTTTT. Protein sequence: CASSFTTGGDEKLFF.

This clone was detected ten times or more. Other DNA variants within this sample encode the same CDR3. The chain uses TRBV6-1 and TRBJ2-7; 9 nucleotides line up with TRBD1. This CDR3 contains 13 residues. V dropped 7 bases and J dropped 4; count of bases not matched to a gene: 5. CDR1 and CDR2 from the germline V gene are MNHNS and SASEGT. The CDR3 region is CASTPDRGYEQYF. For the CDR3, the DNA is TGTGCCAGCACACCGGACAGGGGATACGAGCAGTACTTC.

The V gene is TRBV5-1, the J gene TRBJ2-5; D ambiguous. The CDR3 contains 15 residues. The V end was cut by 2 bases, the J end by 5 bases, with 16 bases between. CDR1 and CDR2 (germline): SGHRS, YFSETQ. In DNA form, the CDR3 reads TGCGCCAGCAGCTTACCGGTCCAGTGGCCCGAGACCCAGTACTTC. Residues: CASSLPVQWPETQYF.

V and J are TRBV10-3 and TRBJ1-2; 9 nucleotides match TRBD1. J gave up 1 base and V 8 bases, and 8 bases lay outside the gene matches. Germline-derived CDR1 and CDR2 are ENHRY and SYGVKD. The CDR3 covers 15 residues. The CDR3 region has the DNA TGTGCCATCCAAAGCGGGGACAGGGATAACTATGGCTACACCTTC. Translated, it gives CAIQSGDRDNYGYTF.

This sequence joins TRBV10-3 and TRBJ2-5; TRBD1 matches 12 bases. V lost 2 bases and J lost 1; bases outside the gene matches: 5. The CDR3 sequence is 17 residues long. The germline V gene encodes CDR1 ENHRY and CDR2 SYGVKD. In DNA form, the CDR3 reads TGTGCCATCAGTGAGCCGGGACAGGGGGCAGTCCAAGAGACCCAGTACTTC. Amino acids: CAISEPGQGAVQETQYF.

CDR3 nucleotides: TGCGCCAGCAGTGTAGGGGGTAGCCTCGGGAATGAGCAGTTCTTC. This sequence encodes CASSVGGSLGNEQFF. The rearrangement joins TRBV10-1 to TRBJ2-1; TRBD1 is a possible D gene (6 bases). The CDR3 consists of 15 residues. The germline CDR1 and CDR2 sequences are WNHNN and SYGVQD (reference sequence). Deletions cut 4 bases from V and 7 bases from J, with 17 bases between.

J is TRBJ2-7 and V is TRBV6-6; possibly TRBD2 for D (7 bases). The germline V and J ends were trimmed by 6 bases and 7 bases, with 19 bases remaining between them. The CDR3 length is 14 residues. CDR1 and CDR2 from the germline V gene are MNHNY and SVGAGI (reference sequence). Written as DNA, the CDR3 is TGTGCCAGCAGCCCGGGACACAAGGGGGGGGAGCAGTACTTC. Protein sequence: CASSPGHKGGEQYF.

The sample holds many counts of this clone. The chain has TRBV19 and TRBJ1-5, with D possibly TRBD1 on 5 matching bases. Germline CDR1 reads LNHDA; CDR2 reads SQIVND (reference sequence). The CDR3 covers 14 residues. V gave up 5 bases and J gave up 7 bases, with 15 bases separating them. CDR3 sequence reads: CASSLGTHRQPQHF. The CDR3 DNA follows: TGTGCCAGTAGTCTGGGGACCCACCGCCAGCCCCAGCATTTT.

This clone was counted a single time. The V gene is TRBV6-5, the J gene TRBJ2-7, with D perhaps matching TRBD1 (6 bases). This CDR3 is 14 amino acids long. Trimming stripped 7 bases from V and 4 bases from J, with 17 bases between. The germline CDR1 and CDR2 sequences are MNHEY and SVGAGI. Written as DNA, the CDR3 is TGTGCCAGCACTACAGGGTCAGGAGCGTACGAGCAGTACTTC. Its translation is CASTTGSGAYEQYF.

The chain joins TRBV28 to TRBJ2-7; 10 bases align to TRBD1. Germline V gene data show CDR1 as MDHEN and CDR2 as SYDVKM. The trim removed 11 bases at V and 7 bases at J, leaving 11 bases unmatched. The CDR3 is made up of 13 amino acids. CDR3 protein: CAGRDRGLREQYF. The CDR3 DNA follows: TGTGCCGGCCGGGACAGGGGTCTGCGGGAGCAGTACTTC.

Judged by abundance, this clone is medium-sized (0.01 to 0.1%). The V call is TRBV30, the J call TRBJ1-1; D unclear. V lost 4 bases, J lost 3 bases, and 6 bases lay in between. Germline assignment: CDR1 GTSNPN and CDR2 SVGIG (reference sequence). The CDR3 is made up of 11 amino acids. CDR3 sequence (DNA): TGTGCCTGGAAAGGGTACACTGAAGCTTTCTTT. Protein product: CAWKGYTEAFF.

V and J are TRBV27 and TRBJ2-2; D unresolved. The CDR3 covers 14 residues. Germline V gives CDR1 MNHEY, CDR2 SMNVEV (reference sequence). Trimming pared 7 bases from V and 3 bases from J, leaving 12 bases between. The CDR3 loop reads CASTSWSDTGELFF. The CDR3 coding sequence is TGTGCCAGCACGTCCTGGTCTGACACCGGGGAGCTGTTTTTT.

V and J are TRBV27 and TRBJ1-1; 11 bases fit TRBD1. The CDR3 has 15 amino acids. Germline-derived CDR1 and CDR2 are MNHEY and SMNVEV (reference sequence). After removal of 5 bases from V and 4 bases from J, the junction contained 6 bases not matched to a gene. This CDR3 reads CASSPGQGGFTEAFF. For the CDR3, the DNA is TGTGCCAGCAGTCCGGGACAGGGGGGGTTCACTGAAGCTTTCTTT.

This clone was observed at least ten times. The rearrangement links TRBV15 to TRBJ2-7; 13 bases map to TRBD2. This CDR3 has 17 amino acids. In germline, CDR1 is LNHNV, CDR2 YYDKDF (reference sequence). The V segment lost 2 bases and the J segment 2 bases; nucleotides outside the gene matches: 6. The CDR3 protein is CATSRSRTSGSTYEQYF. The CDR3, as DNA: TGTGCCACCAGCAGAAGCCGGACTAGCGGGAGTACCTACGAGCAGTACTTC.

In its sample, this clone was seen a few times. The rearrangement links TRBV18 to TRBJ2-7; 13 nucleotides align to TRBD2. The trim removed 3 bases at V and 7 bases at J, leaving 9 bases unmatched. The germline V gene has CDR1 KGHSH and CDR2 LQKENI. The CDR3 totals 16 residues. DNA of the CDR3: TGTGCCAGCTCACCGGAACTAGCGGGAGGGTCAGAAGAGCAGTACTTC. Translating gives CASSPELAGGSEEQYF.

J is TRBJ1-1 and V is TRBV10-3, with TRBD1 identical over 7 bases. The trim removed 6 bases at V and 8 bases at J, leaving 3 bases unmatched. CDR1 and CDR2 from the germline V gene are ENHRY and SYGVKD. This CDR3 region has 11 residues. DNA of the CDR3: TGTGCCATCAGGGGGGGACAGGAAGCTTTCTTT. It codes for CAIRGGQEAFF.

The CDR3: CASSRTSGSSVTQYF. In nucleotides, the CDR3 is TGTGCCAGCAGTAGGACTAGCGGGAGTTCCGTGACCCAGTACTTC. The chain uses TRBV28 and TRBJ2-5, with 13 bases fitting TRBD2. This CDR3 region has 15 residues. CDR1 MDHEN and CDR2 SYDVKM come from the germline V gene. V was clipped by 5 bases and J by 7 bases; unmatched bases: 7. Full variable domain (remainder filled in from reference TRBV28 and TRBJ2-5): DVKVTQSSRYLVKRTGEKVFLECVQDMDHENMFWYRQDPGLGLRLIYFSYDVKMKEKGDIPEGYSVSREKKERFSLILESASTNQTSMYLCASSRTSGSSVTQYFGPGTRLLVL.

The genes are TRBV4-1 and TRBJ2-7; 10 nucleotides match TRBD2. V was clipped by 1 base and J by 1 base; unmatched bases: 10. The germline V gene encodes CDR1 MGHRA and CDR2 YSYEKL. CDR3 length: 18 amino acids. The DNA of the CDR3 is TGCGCCAGCAGCCAAGGCCTAGTCTCTAGCGGGAGTTCCTACGAGCAGTACTTC. Encoded protein: CASSQGLVSSGSSYEQYF.